The clone carrying this TCR beta chain occurred many times. Its antigen is not identified. Transcripts of RNA were the source for amplifying TCR beta CDR3 regions. First-round RT-PCR employed HTBI primers, with a second-round multiplex PCR after it. TCRdb reprocessed the multiplex PCR reads with MiXCR, giving one entry per CDR3 protein. Among roughly 610,000 distinct CDR3 sequences listed, 20% to 25% were seen once. These data belong to a study of Graves' ophthalmopathy and Graves' hyperthyroidism. Trimming shortened V by 5 bases and J by 4 bases, and 18 bases separated the two germline ends. The CDR3 has 15 amino acids. Germline V gene data show CDR1 as SGHVS and CDR2 as FQNEAQ. Study-wide findings and caveats: Sensitivity of 85% to 90% and specificity of less than 82% were achieved when a 13-signature model separated ophthalmopathy from stable hyperthyroidism. Blood samples also showed most expanded thyroid clonotypes exceeding 0.001 frequency.

The chain is built from TRBV7-8 and TRBJ2-7, with D maybe TRBD1 (6 bases). The sequencing sample was made of peripheral blood. The origin of this receptor is a woman between 18 and 30 years old with stable Graves' hyperthyroidism. Some clones in this sample may be carry-over from other donors' samples. In DNA, the CDR3 is TGTGCCAGCAGCATACGCCCCCGGGACAATTACGAGCAGTACTTC. Its translation: CASSIRPRDNYEQYF.